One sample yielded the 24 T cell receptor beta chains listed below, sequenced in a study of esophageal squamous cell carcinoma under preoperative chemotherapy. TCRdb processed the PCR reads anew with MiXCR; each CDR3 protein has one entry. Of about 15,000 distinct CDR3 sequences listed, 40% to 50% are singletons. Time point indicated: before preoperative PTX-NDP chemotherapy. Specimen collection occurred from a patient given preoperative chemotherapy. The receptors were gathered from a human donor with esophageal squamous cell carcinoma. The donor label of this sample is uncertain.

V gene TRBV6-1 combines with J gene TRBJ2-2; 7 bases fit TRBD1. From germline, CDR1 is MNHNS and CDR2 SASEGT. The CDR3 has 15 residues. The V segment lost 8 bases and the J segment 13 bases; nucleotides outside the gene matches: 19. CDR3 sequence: CASEGARANTGTLFF. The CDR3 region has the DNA TGTGCCAGCGAGGGGGCCCGGGCGAACACCGGGACGCTGTTTTTT.

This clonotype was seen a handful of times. The chain's CDR3 is CASSLTGQGSFYEQYF. The CDR3 DNA is TGTGCCAGCAGCTTAACAGGACAGGGTTCTTTCTACGAGCAGTACTTC. The chain joins TRBV7-3 to TRBJ2-7, with TRBD1 matching 8 bases. The ends lost 0 bases at V and 3 bases at J; junction bases unmatched: 7. This CDR3 is built from 16 residues. The germline gives CDR1 SGHTA, CDR2 FQGTGA.

In DNA, the CDR3 is TGTGCCAGTAGTATCCTGGTAGCGGGAGTCGACGAGCAGTTCTTC. Translating gives CASSILVAGVDEQFF. The chain couples TRBV19 to TRBJ2-1; 9 bases are shared with TRBD2. V lost 3 bases, J lost 10 bases, and 10 bases stayed unmatched. CDR1 LNHDA and CDR2 SQIVND come from the germline V gene (reference sequence). The CDR3 is made up of 15 amino acids.

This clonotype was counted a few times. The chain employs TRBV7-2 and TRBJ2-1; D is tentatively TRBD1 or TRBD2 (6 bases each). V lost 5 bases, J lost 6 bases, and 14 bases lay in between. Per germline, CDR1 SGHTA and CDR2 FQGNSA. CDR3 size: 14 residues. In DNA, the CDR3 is TGTGCCAGCAGCCGGCGTGAGGGGGGCAATGAGCAGTTCTTC. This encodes CASSRREGGNEQFF. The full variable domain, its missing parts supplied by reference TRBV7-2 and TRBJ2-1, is GAGVSQSPSNKVTEKGKDVELRCDPISGHTALYWYRQSLGQGLEFLIYFQGNSAPDKSGLPSDRFSAERTGGSVSTLTIQRTQQEDSAVYLCASSRREGGNEQFFGPGTRLTVL.

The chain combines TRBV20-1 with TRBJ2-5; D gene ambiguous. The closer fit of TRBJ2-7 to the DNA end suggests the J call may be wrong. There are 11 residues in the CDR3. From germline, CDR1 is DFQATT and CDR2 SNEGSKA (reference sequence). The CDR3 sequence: CSARVDYEQYF. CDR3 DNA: TGCAGTGCTAGGGTAGACTACGAGCAGTACTTC.

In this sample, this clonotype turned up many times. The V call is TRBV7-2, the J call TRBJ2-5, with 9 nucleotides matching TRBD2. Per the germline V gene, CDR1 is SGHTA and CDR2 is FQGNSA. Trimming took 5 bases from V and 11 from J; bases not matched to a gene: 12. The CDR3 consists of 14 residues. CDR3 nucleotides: TGTGCCAGCAGCCCAGATTTAGCGGGAGTAGGGCAGTACTTC. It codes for CASSPDLAGVGQYF.

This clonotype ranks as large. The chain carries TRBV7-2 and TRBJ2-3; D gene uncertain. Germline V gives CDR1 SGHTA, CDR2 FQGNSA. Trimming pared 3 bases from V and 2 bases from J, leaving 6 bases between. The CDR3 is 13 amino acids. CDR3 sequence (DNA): TGTGCCAGCAGCTTTGGGCTCACAGATACGCAGTATTTT. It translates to CASSFGLTDTQYF.

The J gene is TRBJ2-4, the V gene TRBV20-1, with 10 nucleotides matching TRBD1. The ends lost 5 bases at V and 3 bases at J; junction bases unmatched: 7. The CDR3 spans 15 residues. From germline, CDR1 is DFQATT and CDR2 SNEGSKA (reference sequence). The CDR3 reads CSASAGTGDKNIQYF. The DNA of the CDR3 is TGCAGTGCTTCGGCCGGGACAGGGGACAAAAACATTCAGTACTTC.

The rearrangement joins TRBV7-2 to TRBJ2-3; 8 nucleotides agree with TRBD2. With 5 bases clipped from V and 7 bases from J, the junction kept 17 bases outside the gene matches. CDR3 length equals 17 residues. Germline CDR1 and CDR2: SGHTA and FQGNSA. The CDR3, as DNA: TGTGCCAGCAGCCCCACGCTGGGCGGGGGGCAAACCAATACGCAGTATTTT. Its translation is CASSPTLGGGQTNTQYF. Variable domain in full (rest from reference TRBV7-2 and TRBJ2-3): GAGVSQSPSNKVTEKGKDVELRCDPISGHTALYWYRQSLGQGLEFLIYFQGNSAPDKSGLPSDRFSAERTGGSVSTLTIQRTQQEDSAVYLCASSPTLGGGQTNTQYFGPGTRLTVL.

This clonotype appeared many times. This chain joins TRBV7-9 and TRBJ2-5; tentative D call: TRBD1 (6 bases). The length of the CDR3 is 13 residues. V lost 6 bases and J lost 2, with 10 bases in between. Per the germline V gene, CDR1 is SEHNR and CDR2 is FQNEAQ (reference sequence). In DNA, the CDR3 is TGTGCCAGCAGGGGGGCCTTTCAAGAGACCCAGTACTTC. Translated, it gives CASRGAFQETQYF.

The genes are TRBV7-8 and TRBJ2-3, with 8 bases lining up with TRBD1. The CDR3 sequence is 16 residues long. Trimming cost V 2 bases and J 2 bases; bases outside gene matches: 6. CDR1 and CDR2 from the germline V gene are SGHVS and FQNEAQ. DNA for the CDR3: TGTGCCAGCAGCTTATCGACAGGGGCGTTCACAGATACGCAGTATTTT. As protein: CASSLSTGAFTDTQYF.

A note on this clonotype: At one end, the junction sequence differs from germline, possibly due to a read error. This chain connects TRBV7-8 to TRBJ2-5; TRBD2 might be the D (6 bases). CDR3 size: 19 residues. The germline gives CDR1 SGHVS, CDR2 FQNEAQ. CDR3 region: CASSLVPAGTSHSPDTQYF. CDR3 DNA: TGTGCCAGCAGCTTAGTTCCGGCGGGCACTAGCCACTCCCCAGATACCCAGTACTTT.

The CDR3 coding sequence is TGTGCCAGCAGCCGGACTAGCGACCACAATGAGCAGTTCTTC. Translating it yields CASSRTSDHNEQFF. The genes are TRBV7-2 and TRBJ2-1, with 9 bases matching TRBD2. CDR1 SGHTA and CDR2 FQGNSA come from the germline V gene. There are 14 residues in the CDR3. V was pared by 5 bases and J by 5 bases, with 4 bases of the junction left unmatched.

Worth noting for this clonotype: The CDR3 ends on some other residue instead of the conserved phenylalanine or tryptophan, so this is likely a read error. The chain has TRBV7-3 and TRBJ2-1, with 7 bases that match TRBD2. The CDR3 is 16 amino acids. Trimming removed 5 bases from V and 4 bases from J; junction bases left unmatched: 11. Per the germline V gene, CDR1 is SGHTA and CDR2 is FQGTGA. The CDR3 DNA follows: TGTGCCAGCAGCGGCCACCGGGCTAGCGGATACAATGAGCAGTTCTCC. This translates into CASSGHRASGYNEQFS.

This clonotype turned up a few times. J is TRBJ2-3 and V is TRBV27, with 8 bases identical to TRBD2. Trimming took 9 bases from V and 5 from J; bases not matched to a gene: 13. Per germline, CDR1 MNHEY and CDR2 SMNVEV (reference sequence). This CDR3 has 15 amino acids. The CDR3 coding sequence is TGTGCCAGTTCCAAATGGAAGCGGGAGCTAGATACGCAGTATTTT. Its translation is CASSKWKRELDTQYF.

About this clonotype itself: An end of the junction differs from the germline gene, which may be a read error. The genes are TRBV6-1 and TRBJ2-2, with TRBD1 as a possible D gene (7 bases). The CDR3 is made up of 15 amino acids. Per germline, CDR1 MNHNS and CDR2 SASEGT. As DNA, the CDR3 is TGTGCCAGCAGAACCGGGCAGGGGGGCACCGAGGAGCTGTTTTTT. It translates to CASRTGQGGTEELFF.

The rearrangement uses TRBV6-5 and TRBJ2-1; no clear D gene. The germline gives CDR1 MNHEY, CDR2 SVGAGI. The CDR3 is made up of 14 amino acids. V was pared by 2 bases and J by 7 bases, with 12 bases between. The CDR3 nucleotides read TGTGCCAGCAGTTACCTGACCCCATCTAATGAGCAGTTCTTC. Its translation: CASSYLTPSNEQFF.

The CDR3 region is CASSSGDIVPQETQFF. The CDR3 DNA sequence: TGTGCCAGCAGCTCCGGGGACATTGTGCCACAAGAGACCCAGTTCTTC. The chain carries TRBV7-2 and TRBJ2-1, with D possibly TRBD1 on 6 matching bases. Trimming shortened V by 4 bases and J by 13 bases, and 26 bases separated the two germline ends. This CDR3 has 16 amino acids. Germline values: CDR1 SGHTA, CDR2 FQGNSA.

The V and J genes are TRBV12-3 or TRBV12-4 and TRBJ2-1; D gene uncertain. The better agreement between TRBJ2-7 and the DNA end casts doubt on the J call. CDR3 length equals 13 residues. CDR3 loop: CASSLGAYNEQYF. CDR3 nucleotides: TGTGCCAGCAGTTTAGGGGCTTACAATGAGCAGTACTTC.

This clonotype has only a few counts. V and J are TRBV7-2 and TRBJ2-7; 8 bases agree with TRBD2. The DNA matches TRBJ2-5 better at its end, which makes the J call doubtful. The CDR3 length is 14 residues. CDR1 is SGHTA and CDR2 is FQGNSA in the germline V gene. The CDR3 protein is CASKPGAGEETQYF. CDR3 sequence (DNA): TGTGCCAGCAAGCCCGGAGCGGGAGAAGAGACCCAGTACTTC.

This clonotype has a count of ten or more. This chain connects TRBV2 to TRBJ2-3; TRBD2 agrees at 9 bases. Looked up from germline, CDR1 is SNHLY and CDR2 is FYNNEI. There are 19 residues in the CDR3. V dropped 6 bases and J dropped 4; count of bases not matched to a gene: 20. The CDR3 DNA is TGTGCCAGCAGGGACAGGACAATAGCGGGAGAAGGATACGCAGATACGCAGTATTTT. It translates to CASRDRTIAGEGYADTQYF.

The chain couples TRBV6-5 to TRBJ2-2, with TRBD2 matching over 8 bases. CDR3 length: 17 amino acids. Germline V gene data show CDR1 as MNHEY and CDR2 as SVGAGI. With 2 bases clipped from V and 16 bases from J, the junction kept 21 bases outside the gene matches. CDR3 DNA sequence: TGTGCCAGCAGTTACCGACCGGGACTAGTTTACACCGGGACGCAGTTTTTT. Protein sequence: CASSYRPGLVYTGTQFF.

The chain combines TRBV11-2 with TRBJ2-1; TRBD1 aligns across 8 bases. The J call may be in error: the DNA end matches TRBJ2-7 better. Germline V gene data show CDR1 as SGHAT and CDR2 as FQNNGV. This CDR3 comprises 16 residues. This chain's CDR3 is CASSLWLGQGVYEQYF. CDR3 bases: TGTGCCAGCAGCTTATGGCTCGGACAGGGTGTCTACGAGCAGTACTTC.

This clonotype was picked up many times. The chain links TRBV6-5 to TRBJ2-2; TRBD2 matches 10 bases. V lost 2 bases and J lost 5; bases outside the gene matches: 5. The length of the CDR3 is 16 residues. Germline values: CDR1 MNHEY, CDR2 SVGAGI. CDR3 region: CASSYSGAGGTGELFF. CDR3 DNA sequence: TGTGCCAGCAGTTACAGTGGAGCGGGGGGGACCGGGGAGCTGTTTTTT.